The TCR beta chain described here comes from a study of T-cell memory formation after mild COVID-19. The V gene lost 1 base and the J gene lost 1 base, with 20 bases spanning the gap. The CDR3 covers 18 residues. Germline V lookup: CDR1 SGHTA, CDR2 FQGNSA. From the 5' RACE reads, TCRdb called clonotypes with MiXCR, one entry per CDR3 protein. This table holds 450,000 to 700,000 distinct CDR3 sequences, 18% found once. The chain combines TRBV7-2 with TRBJ2-7; the D gene is possibly TRBD1 (6 bases). The source is an adult woman who had mild COVID-19 (a few samples of this study predate the infection). Cell type and time point are not known. The material sequenced was PBMCs or a T cell subset sorted from them (not recorded which). CDR3 residues: CASSLVGRQTQGSYEQYF. The DNA for the CDR3 is TGTGCCAGCAGCTTAGTAGGGAGACAGACCCAGGGGTCCTACGAGCAGTACTTC.